Following are 5 T cell receptor beta chains from one sample sequenced in a study of T cells in Graves' hyperthyroidism and ophthalmopathy. TCR beta CDR3 regions were amplified from RNA. The HTBI primer set drove a first-round RT-PCR of the TCR CDR3. TCRdb re-called the multiplex PCR reads with MiXCR, one entry per CDR3 protein. Here the sample spans around 420,000 distinct CDR3 sequences, around a sixth being singletons. Sequenced: blood. All receptors come from a woman aged 18 to 35 with Graves' hyperthyroidism.

Only one count was recorded for this clonotype. The rearrangement joins TRBV3-1 to TRBJ1-5; TRBD1 is a possible D gene (5 bases). Germline V gene lookup returns CDR1 LGHDT and CDR2 YNNKEL (reference sequence). The CDR3 is 15 amino acids. Trimming left V 0 bases short and J 7 bases short, with 13 bases between. This CDR3 is CASSQEGGARQPQHF. The CDR3 region has the DNA TGTGCCAGCAGCCAAGAGGGTGGGGCACGGCAGCCCCAGCATTTT. Variable domain in full (rest from reference TRBV3-1 and TRBJ1-5): DTAVSQTPKYLVTQMGNDKSIKCEQNLGHDTMYWYKQDSKKFLKIMFSYNNKELIINETVPNRFSPKSPDKAHLNLHINSLELGDSAVYFCASSQEGGARQPQHFGDGTRLSIL.

This clonotype occurred a few times. This rearrangement joins TRBV7-9 to TRBJ2-7, with D possibly being TRBD1 (6 bases). V lost 4 bases, J lost 3 bases, and 19 bases lay in between. The CDR3 length is 16 residues. Germline V lookup: CDR1 SEHNR, CDR2 FQNEAQ (reference sequence). CDR3 region: CASSSFTAGEDYEQYF. Here the CDR3 DNA reads TGTGCCAGCAGCTCTTTTACCGCAGGGGAAGACTACGAGCAGTACTTC.

This clonotype was seen at least ten times. The CDR3 region has the DNA TGTGCCAGCAGCTCAACGGGGCGGGGAGGCGAGCAGTACTTC. Amino acid sequence: CASSSTGRGGEQYF. This chain links TRBV7-3 with TRBJ2-7, with D perhaps TRBD2 (6 bases). The CDR3 has 14 amino acids. Germline V gene lookup returns CDR1 SGHTA and CDR2 FQGTGA. V was clipped by 4 bases and J by 6 bases, with 16 bases between them.

Of note for this clonotype: This may be a read error, as it is one base from a much larger clone. The chain uses TRBV7-2 and TRBJ1-2; the D gene is possibly TRBD1 (5 bases). The CDR3 runs 15 residues. The ends were cut back, 4 bases at V and 0 bases at J, with 12 bases in the middle. CDR1 and CDR2 (germline): SGHTA, FQGNSA. CDR3 sequence: CASSSTGGSNYGYTF. CDR3 DNA sequence: TGTGCCAGCAGCTCGACCGGGGGATCTAACTATGGCTACACCTTC.

This clonotype was seen a handful of times. This chain links TRBV25-1 with TRBJ2-1; the match to TRBD2 covers 10 bases. This CDR3 is 13 amino acids long. The ends lost 7 bases at V and 6 bases at J; junction bases unmatched: 3. In germline, CDR1 is MGHDK, CDR2 SYGVNS. CDR3 in DNA: TGTGCCAGCACTAGCGGGGGCCTCAATGAGCAGTTCTTC. Amino acids: CASTSGGLNEQFF.